One sample yielded the 31 T cell receptor beta chains listed below, sequenced in a study of low-dose radiotherapy and immunotherapy resistance in tumors. Gene-specific TRAV and TRBV primers were used for first-strand cDNA, covering alpha and beta chains. Both a constant-region primer and a V-primer adapter served to amplify TCRs across roughly 22 PCR cycles. A single record per CDR3 protein comes from TCRdb applying MiXCR to the reads. This table holds nearly 95,000 distinct CDR3 sequences, under 9.5% found once. Noted time point: before trial treatment. The specimen comprised PBMCs, sampled before treatment. These receptors were taken from a male donor with prostate cancer.

This clonotype was counted many times. V and J are TRBV3-1 and TRBJ2-5; D tentatively reads TRBD1 or TRBD2 (6 bases each). CDR1 is LGHDT and CDR2 is YNNKEL in the germline V gene (reference sequence). There are 16 residues in the CDR3. V was shortened by 3 bases and J by 0 bases, with 14 bases between the two germline ends. CDR3 in DNA: TGTGCCAGCAGCCACAGGGGCGGGATGTACCAAGAGACCCAGTACTTC. Its translation: CASSHRGGMYQETQYF.

This clonotype was detected many times. The J gene is TRBJ2-3, the V gene TRBV2; D perhaps matches TRBD2 (5 bases). CDR1 is SNHLY, CDR2 FYNNEI, per germline. The CDR3 spans 18 residues. The V and J ends lost 6 bases and 4 bases respectively, with 26 bases between them. The DNA of the CDR3 is TGTGCCAGCAGCTTCCTCCCTAAACCGGGAAGAGGGCCAGATACGCAGTATTTT. It is translated as CASSFLPKPGRGPDTQYF.

This clonotype was recorded many times. V gene TRBV10-3 combines with J gene TRBJ2-7; D ambiguous. Per the germline V gene, CDR1 is ENHRY and CDR2 is SYGVKD. The CDR3 is 12 residues long. Between the trimmed V and J ends, which lost 4 bases and 7 bases, there was a span of 11 bases. DNA for the CDR3: TGTGCCATCAGTGTCGGAGATGGGGAGCAGTACTTC. Translated: CAISVGDGEQYF.

V gene TRBV26 combines with J gene TRBJ1-4; the table names TRBD1, a call not compared with the DNA. TRBV26 is a pseudogene locus. The CDR3 runs 12 residues. DNA for the CDR3: TGTGCCAGCAGTAAGACAGATGAAAAACTGTTTTTT. Residues: CASSKTDEKLFF.

In its sample, this clonotype was seen many times. The chain employs TRBV11-3 and TRBJ2-5; possibly TRBD1 for D (5 bases). The length of the CDR3 is 13 residues. The V end lost 3 bases, the J end lost 5 bases, and 10 bases lay between the germline ends. CDR1 is SGHNT, CDR2 YENEEA, per germline. The CDR3 is CASSFSQGETQYF. The CDR3 DNA follows: TGTGCCAGCAGCTTCAGCCAGGGTGAGACCCAGTACTTC.

Many counts were recorded for this clonotype. The chain has TRBV10-3 and TRBJ2-3; tentative D call: TRBD1 (6 bases). V lost 2 bases to trimming and J lost 2 bases, with 11 bases between them. This CDR3 has 15 amino acids. Looked up from germline, CDR1 is ENHRY and CDR2 is SYGVKD. CDR3 coding DNA: TGTGCCATCAGTGAGGGGGACACGTACACAGATACGCAGTATTTT. Translated, it gives CAISEGDTYTDTQYF.

This clonotype came up once. The likely explanation is a read error, given a far larger clone one base away. The genes are TRBV6-8 and TRBJ2-7, with 10 nucleotides matching TRBD2. The CDR3 loop spans 16 amino acids. Germline trimming cut 5 bases from V and 7 bases from J; bases unmatched to any gene: 14. Germline assignment: CDR1 MNHGY and CDR2 SAAAGT. The chain's CDR3 is CASSRHSSGSRNEQYF. DNA of the CDR3: TGTGCCAGCAGTCGACACTCTAGCGGGAGTAGGAATGAGCAGTACTTC.

This clonotype was picked up a small number of times. V gene TRBV19 combines with J gene TRBJ1-1; no firm D call. The germline V gene has CDR1 LNHDA and CDR2 SQIVND (reference sequence). The germline V and J ends were trimmed by 7 bases and 4 bases, with 10 bases remaining between them. The CDR3 is made up of 12 amino acids. The CDR3 loop reads CASTWGGTEAFF. The CDR3, as DNA: TGTGCCAGTACTTGGGGTGGCACTGAAGCTTTCTTT.

This clonotype has a count of ten or more. This chain links TRBV20-1 with TRBJ2-6, with 7 bases lining up with TRBD1. J gave up 1 base and V 6 bases, and 12 bases lay outside the gene matches. Germline V gene data show CDR1 as DFQATT and CDR2 as SNEGSKA (reference sequence). The CDR3 has 17 residues. CDR3 in DNA: TGCAGTGCGAATTTGGGACAGAGTCCATCTGGGGCCAACGTCCTGACTTTC. Translating it yields CSANLGQSPSGANVLTF.

This clonotype was detected ten times or more. The rearrangement links TRBV20-1 to TRBJ1-2; D call uncertain. This CDR3 spans 10 amino acids. The V gene's germline CDR1 is DFQATT and CDR2 SNEGSKA (reference sequence). V lost 6 bases and J 2 bases, leaving 4 bases between the germline ends. In DNA form, the CDR3 reads TGCAGTGCCTTCAACTATGGCTACACCTTC. It yields the protein CSAFNYGYTF.

This clonotype was seen repeatedly, ten times or more. V is TRBV5-4 and J is TRBJ1-1; 7 bases fit TRBD1. Germline V gene sequence: CDR1 SGHNT, CDR2 YYREEE (reference sequence). The CDR3 extends over 13 amino acids. Trimming took 1 base from V and 6 from J; bases not matched to a gene: 3. The CDR3 reads CASSLPDRAEAFF. As DNA, the CDR3 is TGTGCCAGCAGCTTGCCCGACAGGGCTGAAGCTTTCTTT.

This clonotype has at least ten counts. V and J are TRBV30 and TRBJ2-7; unclear D gene. Germline V gene data show CDR1 as GTSNPN and CDR2 as SVGIG (reference sequence). The ends were cut back, 0 bases at V and 4 bases at J, with 13 bases in the middle. There are 14 residues in the CDR3. Here the CDR3 DNA reads TGTGCCTGGAGTGTTGTAGGGTACCCATACGAGCAGTACTTC. Translation: CAWSVVGYPYEQYF.

This chain uses TRBV12-3 or TRBV12-4 with TRBJ2-1; tentatively, D is TRBD1 (6 bases). The CDR3 runs 15 residues. V was pared by 2 bases and J by 8 bases, with 16 bases between. DNA of the CDR3: TGTGCCAGCAGTTTAACAGGGCGTTTGGGGGATGAGCAGTTCTTC. This gives the protein CASSLTGRLGDEQFF.

This clonotype was seen many times. The chain is built from TRBV6-2 or TRBV6-3 and TRBJ2-6; D is unclear. Germline V gene sequence: CDR1 MNHEY, CDR2 SVGEGT. V was cut by 0 bases and J by 4 bases, with 16 bases left in between. CDR3 length: 18 residues. CDR3 nucleotide sequence: TGTGCCAGCAGTTACTCGAAAGGGTCTCCCTCCGGGGCCAACGTCCTGACTTTC. This gives the protein CASSYSKGSPSGANVLTF.

This clonotype was observed many times. This sequence joins TRBV30 and TRBJ1-4; D not resolved. The CDR3 contains 13 residues. The V end lost 0 bases, the J end lost 8 bases, and 10 bases lay between the germline ends. Per germline, CDR1 GTSNPN and CDR2 SVGIG (reference sequence). CDR3 nucleotide sequence: TGTGCCTGGAGTGTTTACAGTTACGAAAAACTGTTTTTT. Its translation is CAWSVYSYEKLFF.

There are many counts of this clonotype. This rearrangement joins TRBV7-2 to TRBJ2-3; possibly TRBD1 for D (5 bases). The CDR3 spans 14 residues. V gave up 4 bases and J gave up 3 bases, with 11 bases separating them. Germline CDR1 is SGHTA and CDR2 is FQGNSA. In DNA form, the CDR3 reads TGTGCCAGCAGCTCCCAGGGTATGACAGATACGCAGTATTTT. Protein product: CASSSQGMTDTQYF.

This clonotype has at least ten counts. The chain combines TRBV27 with TRBJ1-2; 9 bases are shared with TRBD1. The CDR3 length is 12 residues. Germline CDR1 reads MNHEY; CDR2 reads SMNVEV (reference sequence). Losses at the gene ends were 4 bases for V and 14 bases for J; bases not matched to a gene: 8. CDR3 region: CASSWTGDRLTF. CDR3 nucleotide sequence: TGTGCCAGCAGTTGGACAGGGGACAGATTAACCTTC.

This clonotype has at least ten counts. The chain carries TRBV28 and TRBJ2-7, with 10 bases matching TRBD1. The germline gives CDR1 MDHEN, CDR2 SYDVKM. The CDR3 covers 16 residues. V trimming: 0 bases; J trimming: 3 bases; junction bases outside the gene matches: 5. CDR3 protein: CASSLWGQGMDYEQYF. The CDR3 DNA reads TGTGCCAGCAGTTTATGGGGACAGGGGATGGACTACGAGCAGTACTTC.

This clonotype was recorded many times. The CDR3 loop reads CASSEEREREQFF. The CDR3 DNA sequence: TGTGCCAGCAGTGAGGAGCGGGAGCGTGAGCAGTTCTTC. The chain carries TRBV2 and TRBJ2-1; 8 nucleotides line up with TRBD2. In germline, CDR1 is SNHLY, CDR2 FYNNEI. J lost 9 bases, V lost 3 bases, and 4 bases had no gene match. This CDR3 comprises 13 residues.

This clonotype came up many times. This sequence joins TRBV6-1 and TRBJ2-2; D may be TRBD1 (5 bases). CDR1 is MNHNS, CDR2 SASEGT, per germline. The CDR3 is made up of 14 amino acids. Trimming took off 2 bases at V and 5 bases at J, with 9 bases between the two ends. The CDR3 DNA reads TGTGCCAGCAGTGAACAGGGTTTAACCGGGGAGCTGTTTTTT. Its translation: CASSEQGLTGELFF.

This clonotype was found a few times. V usage is TRBV7-2 and J usage is TRBJ1-5; D is unclear. V was shortened by 5 bases and J by 3 bases, with 14 bases between the two germline ends. The CDR3 runs 15 residues. The germline CDR1 and CDR2 sequences are SGHTA and FQGNSA. The CDR3: CASSETATNNQPQHF. The CDR3 coding sequence is TGTGCCAGCAGCGAGACGGCAACAAACAATCAGCCCCAGCATTTT.

This clonotype occurred many times. V usage is TRBV20-1 and J usage is TRBJ2-2; D unclear. V shed 3 bases and J shed 1 base, with 9 bases lying between them. Looked up from germline, CDR1 is DFQATT and CDR2 is SNEGSKA (reference sequence). The CDR3 consists of 14 residues. The CDR3 sequence is CSASAFQNTGELFF. CDR3 DNA: TGCAGTGCTAGCGCCTTCCAGAACACCGGGGAGCTGTTTTTT.

This clonotype was counted many times. This chain connects TRBV23-1 to TRBJ2-3; the D call may be TRBD1 or TRBD2 (5 bases each). TRBV23-1 qualifies as an ORF whose function is uncertain. Trimming shortened V by 4 bases and J by 4 bases, and 9 bases separated the two germline ends. This CDR3 is 13 amino acids long. The CDR3: CASSRGVADTQYF. The CDR3 nucleotides are TGCGCCAGCAGTCGAGGGGTTGCAGATACGCAGTATTTT.

This clonotype came up many times. The J gene is TRBJ2-1, the V gene TRBV29-1; a weak D match, TRBD2 (6 bases). V was pared by 6 bases and J by 2 bases, with 8 bases between. This CDR3 contains 12 residues. Germline lookup yields CDR1 SQVTM and CDR2 ANQGSEA. The CDR3 here is CSVAGTYNEQFF. CDR3 nucleotide sequence: TGCAGCGTGGCGGGAACCTACAATGAGCAGTTCTTC.

This clonotype was found many times. The V and J genes are TRBV7-2 and TRBJ2-1, with D maybe TRBD1 (5 bases). The germline V gene encodes CDR1 SGHTA and CDR2 FQGNSA. The CDR3 runs 13 residues. V was cut by 7 bases and J by 10 bases, with 17 bases left in between. The CDR3 is CASTSDLQGEQFF. The CDR3, as DNA: TGTGCCAGCACTTCGGACCTCCAGGGCGAGCAGTTCTTC. Variable domain in full (rest from reference TRBV7-2 and TRBJ2-1): GAGVSQSPSNKVTEKGKDVELRCDPISGHTALYWYRQSLGQGLEFLIYFQGNSAPDKSGLPSDRFSAERTGGSVSTLTIQRTQQEDSAVYLCASTSDLQGEQFFGPGTRLTVL.

This clonotype was recorded at least ten times. The chain couples TRBV29-1 to TRBJ2-5, with TRBD1 matching 9 bases. The CDR3 is made up of 16 amino acids. V lost 2 bases to trimming and J lost 5 bases; unmatched junction nucleotides: 12. Per the germline V gene, CDR1 is SQVTM and CDR2 is ANQGSEA. The CDR3 nucleotides read TGCAGCGTTGAATCAGGGACAGGGTTTGGTATTGAGACCCAGTACTTC. It encodes CSVESGTGFGIETQYF.

This clonotype was detected ten times or more. The J gene is TRBJ1-5, the V gene TRBV19; TRBD1 might be the D (5 bases). V was cut by 5 bases and J by 4 bases, with 9 bases left in between. CDR3 length: 13 amino acids. Germline CDR1 reads LNHDA; CDR2 reads SQIVND (reference sequence). Written as DNA, the CDR3 is TGTGCCAGTAGTTCGGCAGGGAATCAGCCCCAGCATTTT. Its translation is CASSSAGNQPQHF.

This clonotype was recorded many times. This chain connects TRBV10-3 to TRBJ1-5, with D possibly being TRBD1 (6 bases). CDR1 and CDR2 (germline): ENHRY, SYGVKD. V was pared by 4 bases and J by 5 bases, with 9 bases between. The length of the CDR3 is 13 residues. As DNA, the CDR3 is TGTGCCATCAGTGGGACAGCGGATCAGCCCCAGCATTTT. Protein sequence: CAISGTADQPQHF.

This clonotype was recorded many times. The gene calls are TRBV13 and TRBJ2-7; D may be TRBD2 (5 bases). Germline V lookup: CDR1 PRHDT, CDR2 FYEKMQ (reference sequence). V gave up 2 bases and J gave up 1 base, with 12 bases separating them. The CDR3 length is 15 residues. The DNA for the CDR3 is TGTGCCAGCAGCTTACGGCGGGCTTCATCCTACGAGCAGTACTTC. Protein: CASSLRRASSYEQYF.

This clonotype has a count of ten or more. The chain joins TRBV7-2 to TRBJ2-1, with D possibly TRBD2 on 6 matching bases. V was trimmed by 3 bases and J by 2 bases, leaving 11 bases between them. Germline values: CDR1 SGHTA, CDR2 FQGNSA. CDR3 size: 15 residues. The CDR3 protein is CASSFRGEAYNEQFF. CDR3 nucleotide sequence: TGTGCCAGCAGCTTCCGCGGGGAAGCCTACAATGAGCAGTTCTTC.

Worth noting for this clonotype: A far larger clone is one nucleotide away, so this likely arose from a read error. V and J are TRBV6-1 and TRBJ2-7, with 12 positions matching TRBD2. The CDR3 sequence is 15 residues long. Germline CDR1 reads MNHNS; CDR2 reads SASEGT. V lost 5 bases, J lost 6 bases, and 8 bases stayed unmatched. The CDR3 sequence: CASSSLAGGDCEQYF. As DNA, the CDR3 is TGTGCCAGCAGTTCTCTAGCGGGAGGGGACTGCGAGCAGTACTTC.